These 21 T cell receptor beta chains came from one sample sequenced in a study of blood T cell repertoires in COVID-19. Clones were read by immunoSEQ multiplex PCR, and TCRdb kept only the in-frame ones, dropping some. The sample shows approximately 82,000 clones, more than 70% of them seen only once. Sequencing used peripheral blood. The receptors originated from a woman aged 55-69 years with acute or convalescent COVID-19.

The chain uses TRBV9 and TRBJ2-2; 11 nucleotides align to TRBD2. The CDR3 contains 17 residues. V shed 0 bases and J 3 bases; nucleotides not matched to a gene: 4. The germline gives CDR1 SGDLS, CDR2 YYNGEE. The CDR3 DNA sequence: TGTGCCAGCAGCGTAGAACTAGCGGGAGTCGACACCGGGGAGCTGTTTTTT. Its protein product is CASSVELAGVDTGELFF.

The chain employs TRBV4-3 and TRBJ2-3; 13 nucleotides line up with TRBD2. The V gene end was trimmed by 0 bases and the J gene end by 2 bases; junction bases not matched to a gene: 11. The CDR3 length is 20 residues. CDR1 and CDR2 from the germline V gene are LGHNA and YSLEER. The CDR3 region is CASSQDPGLAGDSYTDTQYF. As DNA, the CDR3 is TGCGCCAGCAGCCAAGATCCCGGACTAGCGGGGGACTCGTACACAGATACGCAGTATTTT.

This rearrangement joins TRBV18 to TRBJ2-2; tentatively, D is TRBD2 (6 bases). The CDR3 runs to 14 residues. With 3 bases removed from V and 4 bases from J, the gap between germline ends came to 9 bases. Germline assignment: CDR1 KGHSH and CDR2 LQKENI. The CDR3 is CASSPPGVTGELFF. The CDR3 DNA follows: TGTGCCAGCTCACCCCCGGGGGTCACCGGGGAGCTGTTTTTT.

This clone came up many times. Other nucleotide sequences from this sample produce the same CDR3. This chain connects TRBV5-1 to TRBJ2-7; TRBD2 agrees at 7 bases. Germline V gene sequence: CDR1 SGHRS, CDR2 YFSETQ. J was trimmed by 3 bases and V by 0 bases; bases with no gene match: 6. The CDR3 spans 15 residues. The chain's CDR3 is CASSLVASGSYEQYF. CDR3 nucleotide sequence: TGCGCCAGCAGCTTGGTGGCTAGCGGCAGCTACGAGCAGTACTTC.

The rearrangement links TRBV29-1 to TRBJ2-3; the D gene is possibly TRBD2 (6 bases). V was cut by 4 bases and J by 2 bases, with 10 bases left in between. Germline CDR1 reads SQVTM; CDR2 reads ANQGSEA. The CDR3 loop spans 13 amino acids. The CDR3 region has the DNA TGCAGCGTTGTTGCGGACTACACAGATACGCAGTATTTT. Its translation: CSVVADYTDTQYF.

This CDR3 is CASSFPTGGNSPLHF. CDR3 coding DNA: TGTGCCAGCAGCTTCCCCACAGGGGGTAATTCACCCCTCCACTTT. This chain uses TRBV7-2 with TRBJ1-6; 8 nucleotides agree with TRBD1. In germline, CDR1 is SGHTA, CDR2 FQGNSA. The junction had 4 bases not matched to a gene; V was cut back by 3 bases and J by 6 bases. CDR3 length equals 15 residues. The full variable domain, in which reference TRBV7-2 and TRBJ1-6 provide the parts outside the CDR3, is GAGVSQSPSNKVTEKGKDVELRCDPISGHTALYWYRQSLGQGLEFLIYFQGNSAPDKSGLPSDRFSAERTGGSVSTLTIQRTQQEDSAVYLCASSFPTGGNSPLHFGNGTRLTVT.

This chain uses TRBV7-2 with TRBJ2-3; 7 bases are a match to TRBD2. Trimming cost V 2 bases and J 6 bases; bases outside gene matches: 5. The CDR3 has 14 amino acids. Germline lookup yields CDR1 SGHTA and CDR2 FQGNSA. CDR3 in amino acids: CASSLTGGSDTQYF. The DNA of the CDR3 is TGTGCCAGCAGCTTAACGGGGGGAAGCGATACGCAGTATTTT.

The chain is built from TRBV5-1 and TRBJ1-4, with D maybe TRBD1 (5 bases). V shed 5 bases and J shed 2 bases, with 13 bases lying between them. The length of the CDR3 is 15 residues. Germline assignment: CDR1 SGHRS and CDR2 YFSETQ. The CDR3 sequence: CASRRGGETNEKLFF. The CDR3 nucleotides are TGCGCCAGCAGACGCGGGGGGGAGACTAATGAAAAACTGTTTTTT.

The CDR3 region is CASTRGGGNTGELFF. In DNA, the CDR3 is TGTGCCAGCACCCGCGGGGGGGGTAACACCGGGGAGCTGTTTTTT. The chain combines TRBV7-9 with TRBJ2-2, with 9 bases lining up with TRBD2. Germline CDR1 SEHNR, CDR2 FQNEAQ (reference sequence). V lost 7 bases, J lost 2 bases, and 5 bases stayed unmatched. The CDR3 sequence is 15 residues long.

This clone has just one count. The J gene is TRBJ1-2, the V gene TRBV6-6; D not certain. V lost 6 bases, J lost 4 bases, and 3 bases lay in between. Germline assignment: CDR1 MNHNY and CDR2 SVGAGI (reference sequence). The CDR3 contains 10 residues. Here the CDR3 DNA reads TGTGCCAGCAGCAGCTATGGCTACACCTTC. This encodes CASSSYGYTF.

The J gene is TRBJ1-6, the V gene TRBV7-2; D remains unclear. Germline CDR1 is SGHTA and CDR2 is FQGNSA. V lost 5 bases and J lost 0, with 11 bases in between. The CDR3 extends over 16 amino acids. The CDR3 spells CASSADGSSYNSPLHF. CDR3 in DNA: TGTGCCAGCAGCGCTGATGGGAGCTCCTATAATTCACCCCTCCACTTT.

The chain has TRBV6-1 and TRBJ2-1; 9 bases are shared with TRBD1. The CDR3 covers 17 residues. The V gene's germline CDR1 is MNHNS and CDR2 SASEGT. The V gene end was trimmed by 2 bases and the J gene end by 8 bases; junction bases not matched to a gene: 13. The DNA for the CDR3 is TGTGCCAGCAGTGAAAGTTGGTCAGGACAGGGGAGGGATGAGCAGTTCTTC. The encoded protein is CASSESWSGQGRDEQFF.

This clone was observed a handful of times. This chain links TRBV3-1 (or the pseudogene TRBV3-2) with TRBJ2-7; possible D gene TRBD1, 6 bases. The V end was cut by 1 base, the J end by 3 bases, with 7 bases between. The germline V gene encodes CDR1 LGHDT and CDR2 YNNKEL (reference sequence). This CDR3 has 13 residues. The CDR3 loop reads CASSQVDSYEQYF. The DNA for the CDR3 is TGTGCCAGCAGCCAAGTGGACAGCTACGAGCAGTACTTC.

This clone was detected only a few times. The chain joins TRBV19 to TRBJ1-5; D unresolved. This CDR3 has 13 amino acids. V shed 7 bases and J shed 3 bases, with 10 bases lying between them. Germline V CDR1 and CDR2: LNHDA, SQIVND (reference sequence). In DNA form, the CDR3 reads TGTGCCAGTAATCCGGGTACCAATCAGCCCCAGCATTTT. The encoded protein is CASNPGTNQPQHF.

The V call is TRBV19, the J call TRBJ1-5; TRBD1 matches at 8 bases. Germline CDR1 and CDR2: LNHDA and SQIVND (reference sequence). The CDR3 totals 15 residues. Germline trimming cut 10 bases from V and 7 bases from J; bases unmatched to any gene: 15. This chain's CDR3 is CATSGGRVGEQPQHF. CDR3 in DNA: TGTGCCACCTCAGGGGGCAGGGTGGGTGAACAGCCCCAGCATTTT.

The CDR3 coding sequence is TGCGCCAGTAGAAAACAGGGGAACACTGAAGCTTTCTTT. Its translation is CASRKQGNTEAFF. V gene TRBV5-1 combines with J gene TRBJ1-1, with a weak D call TRBD1 (6 bases). Germline V gives CDR1 SGHRS, CDR2 YFSETQ. V lost 8 bases to trimming and J lost 1 base, with 12 bases between them. The CDR3 sequence is 13 residues long.

This chain uses TRBV15 with TRBJ1-5; 8 positions agree with TRBD1. Germline V gene sequence: CDR1 LNHNV, CDR2 YYDKDF (reference sequence). With 1 base clipped from V and 3 bases from J, the junction kept 5 bases outside the gene matches. The CDR3 is 16 residues long. The CDR3 DNA reads TGTGCCACCAGCAGAGCGCTGGACAGGGACAATCAGCCCCAGCATTTT. Translated, it gives CATSRALDRDNQPQHF.

The chain recombines TRBV15 with TRBJ1-6; the match to TRBD1 covers 9 bases. The CDR3 covers 15 residues. Looked up from germline, CDR1 is LNHNV and CDR2 is YYDKDF (reference sequence). Trimming took 0 bases from V and 9 from J; bases not matched to a gene: 3. The CDR3 nucleotides are TGTGCCACCAGCAGAGAACGACAGGGGGGTTCACCCCTCCACTTT. It is translated as CATSRERQGGSPLHF.

This clone has more than one count but fewer than ten. The chain has TRBV13 and TRBJ1-1; TRBD1 matches 8 bases. V was clipped by 5 bases and J by 0 bases; unmatched bases: 8. This CDR3 has 16 amino acids. The V gene's germline CDR1 is PRHDT and CDR2 FYEKMQ (reference sequence). The CDR3 loop is CASSDRTGKVNTEAFF. The CDR3 DNA reads TGTGCCAGCAGCGACAGGACAGGGAAGGTGAACACTGAAGCTTTCTTT.

This chain uses TRBV11-3 with TRBJ2-1; 7 bases match TRBD2. V lost 5 bases and J lost 10; bases outside the gene matches: 2. CDR1 and CDR2 (germline): SGHNT, YENEEA. CDR3 length: 11 amino acids. As DNA, the CDR3 is TGTGCCAGCAGCCGAGCGGGGGAGCAGTTCTTC. Amino acid sequence: CASSRAGEQFF.

The chain joins TRBV7-2 to TRBJ2-7, with D possibly being TRBD2 (6 bases). Per germline, CDR1 SGHTA and CDR2 FQGNSA. The CDR3 spans 14 residues. V lost 5 bases and J lost 4, with 15 bases in between. CDR3: CASSPGHGGYEQYF. CDR3 DNA: TGTGCCAGCAGCCCTGGGCACGGGGGATACGAGCAGTACTTC.